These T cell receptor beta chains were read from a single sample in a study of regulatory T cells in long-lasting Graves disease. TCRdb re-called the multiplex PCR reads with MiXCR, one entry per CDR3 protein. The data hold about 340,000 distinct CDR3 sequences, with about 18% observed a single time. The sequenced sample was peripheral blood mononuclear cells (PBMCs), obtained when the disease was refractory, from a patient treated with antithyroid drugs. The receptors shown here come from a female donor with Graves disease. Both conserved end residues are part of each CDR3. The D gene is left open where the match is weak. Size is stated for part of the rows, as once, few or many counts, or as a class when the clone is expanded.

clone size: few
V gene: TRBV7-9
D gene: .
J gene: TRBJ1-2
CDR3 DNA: TGTGCCAGCAGCTTATATCGCAGGGGTGCCTCCAACTATGGCTACACCTTC
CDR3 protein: CASSLYRRGASNYGYTF

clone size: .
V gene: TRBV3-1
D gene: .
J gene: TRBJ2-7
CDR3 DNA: TGTGCCAGCAGCCAAGAGCAGTACTTC
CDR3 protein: CASSQEQYF

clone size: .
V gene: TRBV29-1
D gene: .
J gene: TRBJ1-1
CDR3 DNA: TGCAGCGTCGGTCGACAGATGAACACTGAAGCTTTCTTT
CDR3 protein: CSVGRQMNTEAFF

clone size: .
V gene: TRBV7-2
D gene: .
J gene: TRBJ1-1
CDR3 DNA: TGTGCCAGCAGCATGCAGGGAGGGGACACTGAAGCTTTCTTT
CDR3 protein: CASSMQGGDTEAFF

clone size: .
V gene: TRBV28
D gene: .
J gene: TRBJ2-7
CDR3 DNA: TGTGCCAGCGGGCTGGGCGCCTACGAGCAGTACTTC
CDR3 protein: CASGLGAYEQYF

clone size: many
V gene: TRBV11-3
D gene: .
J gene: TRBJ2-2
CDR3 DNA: TGTGCCAGCAGCTTGTGGACCGGGGAGCTGTTTTTT
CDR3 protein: CASSLWTGELFF

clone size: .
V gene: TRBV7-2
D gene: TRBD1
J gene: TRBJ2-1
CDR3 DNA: TGTGCCAGCAGCCGAGTAGACAGGGGATCCTACAATGAGCAGTTCTTC
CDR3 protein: CASSRVDRGSYNEQFF

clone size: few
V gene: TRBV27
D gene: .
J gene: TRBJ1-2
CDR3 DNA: TGTGCCAGCAGTTTAATGGTGGGCTATGGCTACACCTTC
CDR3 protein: CASSLMVGYGYTF

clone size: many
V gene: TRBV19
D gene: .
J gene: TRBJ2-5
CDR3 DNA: TGTGCCAGTAAGGGTAACCCGAGAGGCGAGACCCAGTACTTC
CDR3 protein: CASKGNPRGETQYF

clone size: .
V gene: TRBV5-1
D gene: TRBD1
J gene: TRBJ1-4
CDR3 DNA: TGCGCCAGCAGCCTACTACAGGGGGCATTGGCTAGTGAAAAACTGTTTTTT
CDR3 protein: CASSLLQGALASEKLFF

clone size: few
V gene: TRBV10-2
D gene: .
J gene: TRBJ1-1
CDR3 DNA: TGCGCCAGCAGTGAGTCGGGGGTATTGGGCACTGAAGCTTTCTTT
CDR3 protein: CASSESGVLGTEAFF

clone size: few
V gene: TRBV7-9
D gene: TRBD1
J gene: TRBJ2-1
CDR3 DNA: TGTGCCAGCAGCCCGTTAACGGGACAGGTTTGGAATGAGCAGTTCTTC
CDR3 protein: CASSPLTGQVWNEQFF

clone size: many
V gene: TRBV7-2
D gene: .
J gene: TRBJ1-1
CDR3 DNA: TGTGCCAGCAGCCCAAATTCGGTGTGGCACCTCGAGAGAACTTTCTTT
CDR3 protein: CASSPNSVWHLERTFF

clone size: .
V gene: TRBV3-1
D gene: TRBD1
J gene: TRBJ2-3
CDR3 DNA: TGTGCCAGCAGCTGGGACAGGGATCCCACAGATACGCAGTATTTT
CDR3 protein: CASSWDRDPTDTQYF

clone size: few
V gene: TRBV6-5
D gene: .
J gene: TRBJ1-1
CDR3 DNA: TGTGCCAGCAGTTACTCGTGGGACACTGAAGCTTTCTTT
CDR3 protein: CASSYSWDTEAFF

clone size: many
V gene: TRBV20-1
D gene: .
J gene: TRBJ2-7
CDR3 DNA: TGCAGTGCTAGAGGCGGGGACGAGCAGTACTTC
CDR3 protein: CSARGGDEQYF

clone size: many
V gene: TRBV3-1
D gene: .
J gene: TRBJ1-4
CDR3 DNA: TGTGCCAGCAGCCATAGGACCGCAACTAATGAAAAACTGTTTTTT
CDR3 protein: CASSHRTATNEKLFF

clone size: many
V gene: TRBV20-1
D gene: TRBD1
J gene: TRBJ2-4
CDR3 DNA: TGCAGTGCTAGAGATCACCCCGACAGGGGCCAAAACATTCAGTACTTC
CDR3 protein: CSARDHPDRGQNIQYF

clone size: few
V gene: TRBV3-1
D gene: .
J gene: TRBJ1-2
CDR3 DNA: TGTGCCAGCAGCCAAGAAGGATCACCGGGCTATGGCTACACCTTC
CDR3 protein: CASSQEGSPGYGYTF

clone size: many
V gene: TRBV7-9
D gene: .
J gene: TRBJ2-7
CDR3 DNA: TGTGCCAGCAGCTTAGTGGGTACCTACGAGCAGTACTTC
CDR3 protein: CASSLVGTYEQYF

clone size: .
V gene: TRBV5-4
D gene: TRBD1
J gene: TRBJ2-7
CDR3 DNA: TGTGCCAGCAGCCTGACAGGGACAGGGAACTACGAGCAGTACTTC
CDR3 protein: CASSLTGTGNYEQYF

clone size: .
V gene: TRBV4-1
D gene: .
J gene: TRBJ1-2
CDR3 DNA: TGCGCCAGCAGCCAAGAGTTTTGGACAAAGGACTATGGCTACACCTTC
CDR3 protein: CASSQEFWTKDYGYTF

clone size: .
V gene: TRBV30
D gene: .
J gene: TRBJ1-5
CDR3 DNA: TGTGCCTGGAGTGGGACTAATAGCAATCAGCCCCAGCATTTT
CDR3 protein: CAWSGTNSNQPQHF

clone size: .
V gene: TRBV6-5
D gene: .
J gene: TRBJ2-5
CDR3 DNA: TGTGCCAGCAGTTACGGTGGGACCGGCGTCGAGACCCAGTACTTC
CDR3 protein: CASSYGGTGVETQYF

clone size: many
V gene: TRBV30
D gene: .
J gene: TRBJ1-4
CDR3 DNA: TGTGCCTGGAGTGTACGGGCAGGGGCGGGTGAAAAACTGTTTTTT
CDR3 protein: CAWSVRAGAGEKLFF

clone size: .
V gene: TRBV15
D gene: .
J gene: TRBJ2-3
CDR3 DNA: TGTGCCACCAGCAGAGGAGTGGGCAGCACAGATACGCAGTATTTT
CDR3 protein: CATSRGVGSTDTQYF

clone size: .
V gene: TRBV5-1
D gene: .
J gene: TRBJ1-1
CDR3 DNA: TGCGCCAGCAGCTTGGCTCGGTGGGGCACTGAAGCTTTCTTT
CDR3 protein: CASSLARWGTEAFF

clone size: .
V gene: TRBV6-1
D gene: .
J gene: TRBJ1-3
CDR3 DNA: TGTGCCAGCAGTAGGGACGGGAACTCTGGAAACACCATATATTTT
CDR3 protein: CASSRDGNSGNTIYF

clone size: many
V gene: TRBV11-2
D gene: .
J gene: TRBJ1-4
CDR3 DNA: TGTGCCAGCAGCCCATATGCAACTAATGAAAAACTGTTTTTT
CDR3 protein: CASSPYATNEKLFF

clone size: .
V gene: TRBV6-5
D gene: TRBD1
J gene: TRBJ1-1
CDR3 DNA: TGTGCCAGCAGTTCCGTGAAGGGGGCAGGGGACCTTGAAGCTTTCTTT
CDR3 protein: CASSSVKGAGDLEAFF

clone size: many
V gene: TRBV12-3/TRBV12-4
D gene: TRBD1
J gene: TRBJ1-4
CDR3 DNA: TGTGCCAGCAGTCTGACAGGGATTAATGAAAAACTGTTTTTT
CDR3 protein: CASSLTGINEKLFF

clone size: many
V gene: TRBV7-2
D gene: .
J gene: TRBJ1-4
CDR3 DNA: TGTGCCAGCAGCTTAGCGAGTTTCTCAAATGAAAAACTGTTTTTT
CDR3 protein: CASSLASFSNEKLFF

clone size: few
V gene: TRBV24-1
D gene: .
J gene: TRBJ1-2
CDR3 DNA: TGTGCCACCAGTGATAGTGCCGTCTCACCCGCAGGCTACACCTTC
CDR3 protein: CATSDSAVSPAGYTF

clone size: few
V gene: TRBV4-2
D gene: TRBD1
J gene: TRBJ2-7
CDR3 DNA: TGTGCCAGCAGCCAAGAACGACAGGGGATCGACGAGCAGTACTTC
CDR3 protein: CASSQERQGIDEQYF

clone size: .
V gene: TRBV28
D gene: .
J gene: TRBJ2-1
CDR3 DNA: TGTGCCAGCGGATTAGGGGGTACAATCAATGAGCAGTTCTTC
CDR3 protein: CASGLGGTINEQFF

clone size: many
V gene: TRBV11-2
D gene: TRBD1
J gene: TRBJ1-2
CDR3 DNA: TGTGCCAGCAGCTTATTACGGGACAGGGCTAACAACTATGGCTACACCTTC
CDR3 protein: CASSLLRDRANNYGYTF

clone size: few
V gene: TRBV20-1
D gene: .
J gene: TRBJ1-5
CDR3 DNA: TGCAGTGCTAAGGGCAGGGAGGTGAGACAGCCCCAGCATTTT
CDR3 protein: CSAKGREVRQPQHF

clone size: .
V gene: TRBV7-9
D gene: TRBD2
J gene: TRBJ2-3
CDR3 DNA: TGTGCCAGCAGCTTAGCGAACCCGGGGGGGCCTACAGATACGCAGTATTTT
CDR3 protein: CASSLANPGGPTDTQYF

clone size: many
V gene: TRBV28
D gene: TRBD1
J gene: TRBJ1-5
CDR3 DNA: TGTGCCAGCACCACGGACAGGGCTAGCAATCAGCCCCAGCATTTT
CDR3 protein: CASTTDRASNQPQHF

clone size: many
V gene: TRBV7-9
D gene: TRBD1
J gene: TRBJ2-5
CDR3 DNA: TGTGCCAGCACCAGGGGGCAAGAGACCCAGTACTTC
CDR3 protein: CASTRGQETQYF

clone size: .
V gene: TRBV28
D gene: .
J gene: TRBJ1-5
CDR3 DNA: TGTGCCAGCAGTTACCAGCCCCAGCATTTT
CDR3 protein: CASSYQPQHF

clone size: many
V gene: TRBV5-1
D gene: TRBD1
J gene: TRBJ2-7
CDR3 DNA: TGCGCCAGCAGCCACTCGCCCGGGACAGGAATTTCCTACGAGCAGTACTTC
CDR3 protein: CASSHSPGTGISYEQYF